This T cell receptor beta chain comes out of a study of CD8 T cells in ankylosing spondylitis. This clonotype was observed at least ten times. Its specificity is not known. General study results and limits: Before this, some motif variants had been reported in reactive arthritis synovial fluid and blood. Made up of about eight highly homologous variants, a TCR beta motif appeared characteristic of ankylosing spondylitis blood.

The authors made TCR beta libraries by quantitative 5'-RACE with molecular barcodes. TCRdb recomputed calls from the 5' RACE reads with MiXCR, one row per CDR3 protein. The profile shows more than 250,000 distinct CDR3 sequences, 11% of them singletons. Unmatched junction bases numbered 3, after V lost 6 bases and J lost 4 bases. The CDR3 contains 13 residues. V and J are TRBV12-3 or TRBV12-4 and TRBJ1-1, with 9 nucleotides matching TRBD1. Sequenced: blood, either unsorted or a sorted T cell fraction (not recorded which). This TCR derives from a female donor with ankylosing spondylitis or in good health (not recorded which). The CDR3 coding sequence is TGTGCCAGCAGACAGGGGGCCGGCACTGAAGCTTTCTTT. The encoded protein is CASRQGAGTEAFF.